Presented here are 20 T cell receptor beta chains from one specimen sequenced in a study of blood T cell repertoires in COVID-19. The method was immunoSEQ multiplex PCR; TCRdb's version includes in-frame clones alone and lacks a portion of them. The data hold hundreds of thousands of clones, with about nine tenths observed a single time. The sequenced sample was PBMCs or T cells enriched from blood (not recorded which). The receptor source for this set is a man in his sixties who had recovered from COVID-19.

The chain is built from TRBV7-8 and TRBJ2-2; 9 bases are a match to TRBD2. Per the germline V gene, CDR1 is SGHVS and CDR2 is FQNEAQ. Trimming cost V 1 base and J 3 bases; bases outside gene matches: 9. The CDR3 runs to 18 residues. CDR3 in amino acids: CASSLVSREGPYTGELFF. The CDR3 DNA reads as TGTGCCAGCAGCTTAGTCTCGCGGGAGGGCCCTTACACCGGGGAGCTGTTTTTT.

This chain joins TRBV5-1 and TRBJ2-2; D is perhaps TRBD1 (5 bases). The germline V gene has CDR1 SGHRS and CDR2 YFSETQ. This CDR3 has 14 amino acids. The V end lost 4 bases, the J end lost 4 bases, and 11 bases lay between the germline ends. CDR3 in amino acids: CASSTQGFTGELFF. The CDR3 DNA reads as TGCGCCAGCAGCACCCAGGGTTTCACCGGGGAGCTGTTTTTT. Combining the CDR3 with reference TRBV5-1 and TRBJ2-2 gives the whole variable domain KAGVTQTPRYLIKTRGQQVTLSCSPISGHRSVSWYQQTPGQGLQFLFEYFSETQRNKGNFPGRFSGRQFSNSRSEMNVSTLELGDSALYLCASSTQGFTGELFFGEGSRLTVL.

This rearrangement joins TRBV3-1 (or the pseudogene TRBV3-2) to TRBJ2-1; D may be TRBD1 (5 bases). CDR3 length equals 15 residues. The V end lost 5 bases, the J end lost 6 bases, and 17 bases lay between the germline ends. The V gene's germline CDR1 is LGHDT and CDR2 YNNKEL (reference sequence). The CDR3 sequence is CASSAPGSVVNEQFF. Here the CDR3 DNA reads TGTGCCAGCAGCGCACCAGGGTCGGTGGTCAATGAGCAGTTCTTC.

This chain links TRBV7-2 with TRBJ2-7; the D is unclear. Germline-derived CDR1 and CDR2 are SGHTA and FQGNSA. The CDR3 has 12 residues. Trimming stripped 1 base from V and 6 bases from J, with 7 bases between. Here the CDR3 DNA reads TGTGCCAGCAGCTTAGAACGGGTCGAGCAGTACTTC. This translates into CASSLERVEQYF.

The genes are TRBV2 and TRBJ2-2, with D perhaps TRBD1 (6 bases). This CDR3 is built from 16 residues. CDR1 SNHLY and CDR2 FYNNEI come from the germline V gene. The ends were cut back, 5 bases at V and 1 base at J, with 14 bases in the middle. Here the CDR3 DNA reads TGTGCCAGCAGTAATACCGGGACAATGAACACCGGGGAGCTGTTTTTT. It specifies CASSNTGTMNTGELFF.

The gene calls are TRBV5-1 and TRBJ2-3, with 9 bases that match TRBD1. CDR1 and CDR2 from the germline V gene are SGHRS and YFSETQ. The ends lost 1 base at V and 5 bases at J; junction bases unmatched: 8. The length of the CDR3 is 16 residues. This CDR3 is CASSLIQGASIDTQYF. In DNA, the CDR3 is TGCGCCAGCAGCTTGATACAGGGGGCGAGTATAGATACGCAGTATTTT.

This chain joins TRBV28 and TRBJ2-7; 7 nucleotides line up with TRBD1. V was clipped by 8 bases and J by 3 bases; unmatched bases: 4. Per germline, CDR1 MDHEN and CDR2 SYDVKM. The CDR3 is made up of 12 amino acids. This chain's CDR3 is CASVRDSYEQYF. The CDR3 DNA reads TGTGCCAGCGTAAGGGACAGCTACGAGCAGTACTTC.

The V call is TRBV20-1, the J call TRBJ1-1; no definite D call. Between the trimmed V and J ends, which lost 6 bases and 7 bases, there was a span of 12 bases. This CDR3 has 11 amino acids. Germline lookup yields CDR1 DFQATT and CDR2 SNEGSKA (reference sequence). CDR3 loop: CSAWLGREAFF. CDR3 sequence (DNA): TGCAGTGCCTGGTTGGGCCGTGAAGCTTTCTTT.

The chain uses TRBV2 and TRBJ1-5; D perhaps matches TRBD1 (5 bases). The CDR3 covers 14 residues. V lost 6 bases and J 2 bases, leaving 11 bases between the germline ends. Germline lookup yields CDR1 SNHLY and CDR2 FYNNEI. DNA for the CDR3: TGTGCCAGCAGGACCAGGGAGGGCAATCAGCCCCAGCATTTT. The encoded protein is CASRTREGNQPQHF.

The gene calls are TRBV19 and TRBJ2-1; D possibly corresponds to TRBD1 (5 bases). The germline CDR1 and CDR2 sequences are LNHDA and SQIVND (reference sequence). The V end was cut by 3 bases, the J end by 0 bases, with 15 bases between. CDR3 length: 17 residues. CDR3 sequence reads: CASSMQGLLSSYNEQFF. The DNA of the CDR3 is TGTGCCAGTAGTATGCAGGGCTTACTAAGCTCCTACAATGAGCAGTTCTTC.

CDR3 in amino acids: CASSYQVTMPNEKLFF. In nucleotides, the CDR3 is TGTGCCAGCAGTTATCAGGTCACGATGCCGAATGAAAAACTGTTTTTT. The chain is built from TRBV6-5 and TRBJ1-4; D not resolved. V lost 3 bases and J 5 bases, leaving 16 bases between the germline ends. The germline V gene encodes CDR1 MNHEY and CDR2 SVGAGI. The CDR3 sequence is 16 residues long.

This clone has only one observation. This chain joins TRBV5-4 and TRBJ1-2; 8 bases align to TRBD1. CDR3 length equals 16 residues. Trimming cost V 0 bases and J 3 bases; bases outside gene matches: 7. The germline CDR1 and CDR2 sequences are SGHNT and YYREEE (reference sequence). The CDR3 here is CASSLAGTGPYYGYTF. The DNA for the CDR3 is TGTGCCAGCAGCTTGGCCGGGACAGGTCCTTACTATGGCTACACCTTC.

The chain joins TRBV3-1 (or the pseudogene TRBV3-2) to TRBJ2-5; the D gene is possibly TRBD2 (6 bases). Germline V lookup: CDR1 LGHDT, CDR2 YNNKEL (reference sequence). V dropped 4 bases and J dropped 3 bases, with 12 bases sitting between them. The CDR3 loop spans 14 amino acids. The CDR3 spells CASSRPGLEETQYF. The CDR3 bases are TGTGCCAGCAGCCGCCCGGGACTCGAAGAGACCCAGTACTTC.

The gene calls are TRBV28 and TRBJ1-2, with D maybe TRBD1 (5 bases). The germline V gene encodes CDR1 MDHEN and CDR2 SYDVKM. The CDR3 runs 15 residues. Between the trimmed V and J ends, which lost 0 bases and 1 base, there was a span of 9 bases. As DNA, the CDR3 is TGTGCCAGCAGTTTATGGAGCGGGGGTAACTATGGCTACACCTTC. Translated: CASSLWSGGNYGYTF.

The chain joins TRBV30 to TRBJ1-4, with 7 bases aligning to TRBD1. V lost 7 bases, J lost 2 bases, and 4 bases stayed unmatched. CDR1 and CDR2 (germline): GTSNPN, SVGIG (reference sequence). The CDR3 is 13 residues long. CDR3 residues: CASQGWTNEKLFF. The CDR3 coding sequence is TGTGCCTCACAGGGGTGGACTAATGAAAAACTGTTTTTT. The complete variable domain, with remaining parts taken from reference TRBV30 and TRBJ1-4, reads SQTIHQWPATLVQPVGSPLSLECTVEGTSNPNLYWYRQAAGRGLQLLFYSVGIGQISSEVPQNLSASRPQDRQFILSSKKLLLSDSGFYLCASQGWTNEKLFFGSGTQLSVL.

The chain combines TRBV4-1 with TRBJ2-1; 7 nucleotides match TRBD2. The trim removed 0 bases at V and 1 base at J, leaving 6 bases unmatched. The CDR3 has 17 residues. Germline assignment: CDR1 MGHRA and CDR2 YSYEKL. This CDR3 reads CASSQDWVSGSYNEQFF. CDR3 DNA: TGCGCCAGCAGCCAAGATTGGGTTAGCGGGTCCTACAATGAGCAGTTCTTC.

V usage is TRBV24-1 and J usage is TRBJ2-1; D perhaps matches TRBD2 (6 bases). V lost 6 bases and J 4 bases, leaving 18 bases between the germline ends. Germline V lookup: CDR1 KGHDR, CDR2 SFDVKD. CDR3 length: 16 residues. This chain's CDR3 is CATSHTGGPSYNEQFF. The CDR3 DNA follows: TGTGCCACCAGTCACACCGGAGGGCCCAGTTACAATGAGCAGTTCTTC.

The chain is built from TRBV19 and TRBJ1-5; D unresolved. Per the germline V gene, CDR1 is LNHDA and CDR2 is SQIVND (reference sequence). V gave up 3 bases and J gave up 1 base, with 10 bases separating them. The CDR3 extends over 15 amino acids. The CDR3 region is CASSISSRSNQPQHF. CDR3 DNA sequence: TGTGCCAGTAGTATTAGCTCCCGAAGCAATCAGCCCCAGCATTTT.

V is TRBV24-1 and J is TRBJ2-7, with 8 nucleotides matching TRBD2. The V gene end was trimmed by 9 bases and the J gene end by 5 bases; junction bases not matched to a gene: 8. The CDR3 sequence is 13 residues long. Germline-derived CDR1 and CDR2 are KGHDR and SFDVKD. CDR3 DNA sequence: TGTGCCACCCAAGCGGGAGTCGGGCACGAGCAGTACTTC. This codes for CATQAGVGHEQYF.

This chain links TRBV10-2 with TRBJ2-2; 10 nucleotides agree with TRBD2. CDR1 WSHSY and CDR2 SAAADI come from the germline V gene. With V trimmed by 2 bases and J by 4 bases, 4 bases remained unmatched. This CDR3 region has 16 residues. The CDR3 sequence: CASSEEGLAFTGELFF. The CDR3 DNA reads TGCGCCAGCAGTGAGGAGGGACTAGCGTTCACCGGGGAGCTGTTTTTT.